The clone carrying this T cell receptor (beta chain) has only a few counts. What it binds is unknown. Within the sample, other DNA sequences also encode this same CDR3. The record originates from a study of graft-versus-host responses after intestinal transplantation. Turning to the study itself: Each recipient received a multivisceral, liver-intestinal, or isolated intestinal graft. Study-wide results and caveats: Recipient marrow harbored GvH clones, some of which surfaced first in ileum or blood. Declining HvG levels early post-transplant were linked to peak circulating GvH clone levels. High graft-versus-host to host-versus-graft clonal ratios were found in allografts of patients who had graft-donor T cell macrochimerism.

Profiling relied on immunoSEQ multiplex PCR, and the TCRdb table lists in-frame clones only, not all of them. Among about 88,000 clones listed, approximately 94% were seen once. The CDR3 totals 14 residues. V lost 1 base, J lost 0 bases, and 6 bases lay in between. Germline V gene data show CDR1 as SEHNR and CDR2 as FQNEAQ (reference sequence). The clonotype originates from a human donor who was the organ donor for an intestinal transplant. This sample comprised unstimulated CD4+ T cells sorted from spleen or lymph node cells, obtained before transplant. J is TRBJ1-1 and V is TRBV7-9; D is possibly TRBD1 (6 bases). CDR3 loop: CASSLGTVNTEAFF. The CDR3 DNA sequence: TGTGCCAGCAGCTTAGGGACAGTGAACACTGAAGCTTTCTTT.